The 25 T cell receptor beta chains given below trace back to one sample, sequenced in a study of cytomegalovirus exposure and HLA in healthy donors. With 60 Vbeta and 13 Jbeta primers, the PCR was carried out. Profiled with immunoSEQ multiplex PCR; TCRdb holds only in-frame clones, not every one. This table holds over 100,000 clones, approximately 70% found once. The sequenced sample was PBMCs. The source of these receptors is a man between 35 and 55 years old in good health and CMV-seronegative.

V gene TRBV29-1 combines with J gene TRBJ2-3; 7 bases are shared with TRBD1. This CDR3 spans 15 amino acids. V was clipped by 4 bases and J by 4 bases; unmatched bases: 11. CDR1 and CDR2 (germline): SQVTM, ANQGSEA. CDR3 in DNA: TGCAGCGTTGTTGAGGGGGCTAGTTTCCCAGATACGCAGTATTTT. This sequence encodes CSVVEGASFPDTQYF.

The CDR3 sequence is CASSLGANQPQHF. CDR3 sequence (DNA): TGCGCCAGCAGCTTGGGAGCCAATCAGCCCCAGCATTTT. V is TRBV5-1 and J is TRBJ1-5; D remains ambiguous. V gave up 0 bases and J gave up 3 bases, with 4 bases separating them. The germline gives CDR1 SGHRS, CDR2 YFSETQ. The CDR3 length is 13 residues.

The rearrangement links TRBV19 to TRBJ2-7, with 7 bases fitting TRBD1. The CDR3 totals 14 residues. J lost 3 bases, V lost 4 bases, and 6 bases had no gene match. Germline V gene sequence: CDR1 LNHDA, CDR2 SQIVND (reference sequence). The CDR3 nucleotides are TGTGCCAGTAGTACCGGACAGGTGAACTACGAGCAGTACTTC. It specifies CASSTGQVNYEQYF.

The chain couples TRBV29-1 to TRBJ2-7; D not resolved. The V gene's germline CDR1 is SQVTM and CDR2 ANQGSEA. The CDR3 loop spans 14 amino acids. Between the trimmed V and J ends, which lost 4 bases and 1 base, there was a span of 14 bases. The CDR3 region is CSVVTGDGSYEQYF. CDR3 in DNA: TGCAGCGTTGTTACTGGAGACGGGTCCTACGAGCAGTACTTC.

This chain joins TRBV9 and TRBJ1-1; possibly TRBD1 for D (6 bases). The V and J ends lost 0 bases and 5 bases respectively, with 11 bases between them. The CDR3 loop spans 14 amino acids. The germline V gene encodes CDR1 SGDLS and CDR2 YYNGEE. The CDR3 coding sequence is TGTGCCAGCAGCGTAGGGGGGCGCGGGACTGAAGCTTTCTTT. Translated, it gives CASSVGGRGTEAFF.

J is TRBJ2-3 and V is TRBV7-2; a possible D gene is TRBD1 (6 bases). V gave up 5 bases and J gave up 9 bases, with 9 bases separating them. The CDR3 is 11 amino acids. Germline V gene lookup returns CDR1 SGHTA and CDR2 FQGNSA. Written as DNA, the CDR3 is TGTGCCAGCAGCCCCGGACAGACGCAGTATTTT. Protein: CASSPGQTQYF.

This clone showed up just a few times. V is TRBV5-1 and J is TRBJ2-3; 15 nucleotides match TRBD2. The germline CDR1 and CDR2 sequences are SGHRS and YFSETQ. The CDR3 runs 17 residues. Unmatched junction bases numbered 1, after V lost 0 bases and J lost 2 bases. CDR3 nucleotide sequence: TGCGCCAGCAGCTTGGGGACTAGCGGGGGGGTCACAGATACGCAGTATTTT. This translates into CASSLGTSGGVTDTQYF. Looking up the rest from reference TRBV5-1 and TRBJ2-3 gives the full variable domain: KAGVTQTPRYLIKTRGQQVTLSCSPISGHRSVSWYQQTPGQGLQFLFEYFSETQRNKGNFPGRFSGRQFSNSRSEMNVSTLELGDSALYLCASSLGTSGGVTDTQYFGPGTRLTVL.

The rearrangement joins TRBV27 to TRBJ2-3, with TRBD1 matching over 10 bases. Germline CDR1 and CDR2: MNHEY and SMNVEV (reference sequence). The CDR3 runs to 15 residues. The V gene end was trimmed by 4 bases and the J gene end by 6 bases; junction bases not matched to a gene: 7. The CDR3 reads CASSSIGTGVDTQYF. CDR3 coding DNA: TGTGCCAGCAGTTCAATTGGGACAGGGGTGGATACGCAGTATTTT.

A few counts support this clone. The chain links TRBV5-6 to TRBJ1-6, with D possibly being TRBD1 (5 bases). The germline V gene encodes CDR1 SGHDT and CDR2 YYEEEE. V was shortened by 4 bases and J by 10 bases, with 15 bases between the two germline ends. The CDR3 sequence is 14 residues long. CDR3 bases: TGTGCCAGCAGCCAATCGCTGGGGGGGTCACCCCTCCACTTT. This encodes CASSQSLGGSPLHF.

V and J are TRBV19 and TRBJ1-4; TRBD1 aligns across 7 bases. From germline, CDR1 is LNHDA and CDR2 SQIVND (reference sequence). J lost 0 bases, V lost 4 bases, and 2 bases had no gene match. The CDR3 loop spans 15 amino acids. As DNA, the CDR3 is TGTGCCAGTAGTAGGGGACAGACAACTAATGAAAAACTGTTTTTT. It codes for CASSRGQTTNEKLFF.

This clone was counted only a few times. Other DNA variants within this sample encode the same CDR3. The rearrangement links TRBV2 to TRBJ2-1; 12 bases fit TRBD2. Germline-derived CDR1 and CDR2 are SNHLY and FYNNEI. V dropped 0 bases and J dropped 6; count of bases not matched to a gene: 6. This CDR3 comprises 17 residues. CDR3: CASSEALAGGPGNEQFF. As DNA, the CDR3 is TGTGCCAGCAGTGAAGCGCTAGCGGGGGGGCCCGGCAATGAGCAGTTCTTC.

This chain connects TRBV5-8 to TRBJ1-4; a weak D match, TRBD1 (6 bases). This CDR3 spans 16 amino acids. V lost 5 bases and J lost 3, with 17 bases in between. The germline gives CDR1 SGHTS, CDR2 YDEGEE. The CDR3 region is CASSEGDTASNEKLFF. CDR3 DNA: TGTGCCAGCAGTGAGGGGGACACAGCCTCTAATGAAAAACTGTTTTTT.

In this sample, this clone turned up a few times. The gene calls are TRBV7-9 and TRBJ2-7; possible D gene TRBD2, 6 bases. The ends were cut back, 2 bases at V and 5 bases at J, with 13 bases in the middle. CDR1 SEHNR and CDR2 FQNEAQ come from the germline V gene (reference sequence). This CDR3 spans 14 amino acids. The CDR3 DNA reads TGTGCCAGCAGCTTATCGGGGGAGCCCCACGAGCAGTACTTC. Residues: CASSLSGEPHEQYF.

V and J are TRBV4-3 and TRBJ2-3, with 10 bases lining up with TRBD1. The CDR3 covers 15 residues. CDR1 and CDR2 (germline): LGHNA, YSLEER. The V gene end was trimmed by 3 bases and the J gene end by 5 bases; junction bases not matched to a gene: 5. The CDR3 sequence: CASSQDRGLLDTQYF. CDR3 bases: TGCGCCAGCAGCCAGGACAGGGGGTTGTTAGATACGCAGTATTTT.

This chain links TRBV4-3 with TRBJ2-7; 9 nucleotides agree with TRBD1. CDR1 is LGHNA and CDR2 is YSLEER in the germline V gene. Trimming removed 0 bases from V and 3 bases from J; junction bases left unmatched: 3. The CDR3 runs 15 residues. The chain's CDR3 is CASSQDPGQGYEQYF. In nucleotides, the CDR3 is TGCGCCAGCAGCCAAGATCCGGGACAGGGCTACGAGCAGTACTTC.

The chain couples TRBV4-2 to TRBJ2-6; 13 bases fit TRBD2. Germline V gene sequence: CDR1 LGHNA, CDR2 YNFKEQ. J gave up 0 bases and V 3 bases, and 8 bases lay outside the gene matches. The CDR3 contains 20 residues. The DNA for the CDR3 is TGTGCCAGCAGCCATCTCGGGACTAGCGGGGTTCCCTCTGGGGCCAACGTCCTGACTTTC. Protein product: CASSHLGTSGVPSGANVLTF.

Only one count was recorded for this clone. V gene TRBV9 combines with J gene TRBJ1-1; D uncertain. The CDR3 has 14 amino acids. CDR1 and CDR2 from the germline V gene are SGDLS and YYNGEE. The ends were cut back, 0 bases at V and 4 bases at J, with 10 bases in the middle. CDR3 protein: CASSVENTGTEAFF. CDR3 DNA sequence: TGTGCCAGCAGCGTAGAGAATACTGGCACTGAAGCTTTCTTT.

The V and J genes are TRBV7-9 and TRBJ2-1; 8 bases agree with TRBD2. The V and J ends lost 1 base and 10 bases, in that order; junction bases with no gene match: 9. The CDR3 is 15 amino acids. Germline values: CDR1 SEHNR, CDR2 FQNEAQ (reference sequence). CDR3 loop: CASSLEGRGAAEQFF. The CDR3 DNA sequence: TGTGCCAGCAGCTTAGAGGGGCGGGGGGCCGCCGAGCAGTTCTTC.

The V call is TRBV5-6, the J call TRBJ2-7, with a weak D call TRBD2 (5 bases). The CDR3 is made up of 12 amino acids. V gave up 2 bases and J gave up 6 bases, with 9 bases separating them. CDR1 SGHDT and CDR2 YYEEEE come from the germline V gene. CDR3 DNA sequence: TGTGCCAGCAGCTTTTCGGGGTCCGAGCAGTACTTC. Protein sequence: CASSFSGSEQYF. The whole variable domain, remainder taken from reference TRBV5-6 and TRBJ2-7, is DAGVTQSPTHLIKTRGQQVTLRCSPKSGHDTVSWYQQALGQGPQFIFQYYEEEERQRGNFPDRFSGHQFPNYSSELNVNALLLGDSALYLCASSFSGSEQYFGPGTRLTVT.

This chain connects TRBV13 to TRBJ1-4, with D tentatively TRBD1 (6 bases). V was shortened by 3 bases and J by 5 bases, with 10 bases between the two germline ends. The CDR3 is 14 amino acids. From germline, CDR1 is PRHDT and CDR2 FYEKMQ (reference sequence). The CDR3: CASSFRGPNEKLFF. As DNA, the CDR3 is TGTGCCAGCAGCTTCAGGGGACCCAATGAAAAACTGTTTTTT.

This chain links TRBV5-6 with TRBJ2-3; 7 bases are a match to TRBD2. J was trimmed by 2 bases and V by 4 bases; bases with no gene match: 7. The CDR3 consists of 15 residues. CDR1 is SGHDT and CDR2 is YYEEEE in the germline V gene. The CDR3 loop reads CASSGALAATDTQYF. CDR3 DNA: TGTGCCAGCAGCGGGGCGCTAGCGGCCACAGATACGCAGTATTTT.

The V and J genes are TRBV28 and TRBJ2-7, with TRBD1 matching over 8 bases. The J segment lost 4 bases and the V segment lost 0 bases, leaving 2 bases of the junction unmatched. Germline V lookup: CDR1 MDHEN, CDR2 SYDVKM. The CDR3 is 14 amino acids. The CDR3 protein is CASSLWTGDYEQYF. In nucleotides, the CDR3 is TGTGCCAGCAGTTTATGGACAGGGGATTACGAGCAGTACTTC.

V and J are TRBV4-2 and TRBJ2-7; D is perhaps TRBD1 (6 bases). This CDR3 is built from 14 residues. From germline, CDR1 is LGHNA and CDR2 YNFKEQ. The germline V and J ends were trimmed by 0 bases and 2 bases, with 8 bases remaining between them. CDR3 coding DNA: TGTGCCAGCAGCCAAGACTGGGACACCTACGAGCAGTACTTC. This translates into CASSQDWDTYEQYF.

The V and J genes are TRBV9 and TRBJ2-1; 15 bases line up with TRBD2. CDR3 length: 16 residues. J gave up 11 bases and V 1 base, and 7 bases lay outside the gene matches. The germline V gene encodes CDR1 SGDLS and CDR2 YYNGEE. DNA of the CDR3: TGTGCCAGCAGCGTACACGGGACTAGCGGGGGGAGTAAGCAGTTCTTC. It translates to CASSVHGTSGGSKQFF.

In DNA, the CDR3 is TGCAGTGCTATGAGGGAGCAGTACTTC. This codes for CSAMREQYF. The chain links TRBV20-1 to TRBJ2-7; D remains unclear. With 4 bases removed from V and 7 bases from J, the gap between germline ends came to 5 bases. The germline CDR1 and CDR2 sequences are DFQATT and SNEGSKA (reference sequence). The CDR3 is made up of 9 amino acids.